This T cell receptor (beta chain) was sequenced during a study of CD8 T cells in ankylosing spondylitis. Regarding the study as a whole: Under 10 highly homologous variants formed a TCR beta motif that appeared characteristic of ankylosing spondylitis blood.

This clonotype was seen at least ten times. Its antigen is unknown. CDR3 length: 17 amino acids. The V end lost 3 bases, the J end lost 3 bases, and 20 bases lay between the germline ends. The germline V gene has CDR1 LNHNV and CDR2 YYDKDF (reference sequence). TCRdb used MiXCR to reprocess the 5' RACE reads, holding one entry per CDR3 protein. The sample includes 450,000 to 550,000 distinct CDR3 sequences, about 5% of them seen just once. The chain is built from TRBV15 and TRBJ1-1, with D possibly TRBD1 on 6 matching bases. Sequenced: blood, either unsorted or a sorted T cell fraction (not recorded which). The clonotype originates from a male donor with ankylosing spondylitis. In DNA, the CDR3 is TGTGCCACCAGCAGTCCTACAGGGTCTAAATTCCACACTGAAGCTTTCTTT. Amino acids: CATSSPTGSKFHTEAFF.